This record covers a single T cell receptor beta chain. CDR3 size: 18 residues. Losses at the gene ends were 1 base for V and 7 bases for J; bases not matched to a gene: 10. Germline CDR1 and CDR2: SGHVS and FQNEAQ. The record originates from a study of cytomegalovirus exposure and HLA in healthy donors. The PCR used 60 Vbeta and 13 Jbeta primers. Using immunoSEQ multiplex PCR, the repertoire was profiled, and TCRdb retains in-frame clones only, with some absent. The table includes 100,000 or so clones, less than 75% detected once. The sequence derives from a man in his forties or fifties in good health and CMV-seropositive. Material for sequencing was PBMCs. J is TRBJ2-1 and V is TRBV7-8; TRBD2 matches at 13 bases. CDR3 in amino acids: CASSLGLRRTSGGNEQFF. The DNA of the CDR3 is TGTGCCAGCAGCTTAGGACTACGTAGGACTAGCGGGGGTAATGAGCAGTTCTTC.